There are a few counts of the clone carrying this TCR beta chain. These data are taken from a study of cytomegalovirus exposure and HLA in healthy donors. The study ran its PCR with 60 Vbeta and 13 Jbeta primers. TCRdb's copy holds only in-frame clones and misses some; the assay was immunoSEQ multiplex PCR. The sample holds 200,000 to 250,000 clones, around 80% seen once. V trimming: 1 base; J trimming: 0 bases; junction bases outside the gene matches: 5. This CDR3 contains 15 residues. Germline V gene data show CDR1 as SQVTM and CDR2 as ANQGSEA. This chain joins TRBV29-1 and TRBJ2-7, with 8 bases identical to TRBD1. The sequencing sample was made of PBMCs. This sequence originates from a boy aged 5-17 years in good health and CMV-seronegative. Written as DNA, the CDR3 is TGCAGCGTTGAAGGGGGGACAGGTCGCTCCTACGAGCAGTACTTC. This gives the protein CSVEGGTGRSYEQYF.